The 32 T cell receptor beta chains listed next were all sequenced from one sample in a study of CD8+ T cells in alopecia areata. Lesional scalp punch biopsies and peripheral blood were collected from alopecia areata patients. RNA extraction was followed by reverse transcription into cDNA, which acted as the sequencing template. Some clones are missing from TCRdb's copy, which holds only in-frame ones; the method was immunoSEQ multiplex PCR. The table lists approximately 7,800 clones, almost 65% of them singletons. Source: skin, taken at week 0. The receptors derive from a human donor with alopecia areata.

This chain links TRBV7-9 with TRBJ2-3; 8 positions match TRBD2. The germline gives CDR1 SEHNR, CDR2 FQNEAQ (reference sequence). V lost 2 bases to trimming and J lost 4 bases; unmatched junction nucleotides: 5. This CDR3 has 15 residues. The CDR3 protein is CASSLLAGGADTQYF. The CDR3 DNA is TGTGCCAGCAGCTTACTTGCGGGAGGTGCAGATACGCAGTATTTT.

The chain is built from TRBV7-2 and TRBJ1-2; no firm D call. The ends were cut back, 4 bases at V and 3 bases at J, with 18 bases in the middle. The germline V gene has CDR1 SGHTA and CDR2 FQGNSA. The CDR3 spans 16 residues. The CDR3 region has the DNA TGTGCCAGCAGCTGGAGACCCGTCAATTGGGACTATGGCTACACCTTC. It yields the protein CASSWRPVNWDYGYTF.

This clone was observed a handful of times. The rearrangement uses TRBV7-2 and TRBJ2-7; D gene ambiguous. The germline gives CDR1 SGHTA, CDR2 FQGNSA. CDR3 size: 14 residues. The V and J ends lost 3 bases and 12 bases respectively, with 21 bases between them. The CDR3 loop reads CASSFQVPNDIWYF. For the CDR3, the DNA is TGTGCCAGCAGCTTCCAGGTCCCCAACGACATTTGGTACTTC. The complete variable domain, with remaining parts taken from reference TRBV7-2 and TRBJ2-7, reads GAGVSQSPSNKVTEKGKDVELRCDPISGHTALYWYRQSLGQGLEFLIYFQGNSAPDKSGLPSDRFSAERTGGSVSTLTIQRTQQEDSAVYLCASSFQVPNDIWYFGPGTRLTVT.

This clone was counted between two and nine times. The chain has TRBV6-1 and TRBJ2-3; D might be TRBD1 (6 bases). This CDR3 has 13 amino acids. V lost 8 bases and J lost 4, with 13 bases in between. Per the germline V gene, CDR1 is MNHNS and CDR2 is SASEGT. The DNA for the CDR3 is TGTGCCAGCCGTACAGGGTGGCCAGATACGCAGTATTTT. Translating gives CASRTGWPDTQYF.

This sequence joins TRBV27 and TRBJ1-1; 8 bases match TRBD1. The CDR3 is made up of 17 amino acids. The germline V gene encodes CDR1 MNHEY and CDR2 SMNVEV (reference sequence). Trimming removed 6 bases from V and 3 bases from J; junction bases left unmatched: 15. CDR3 nucleotide sequence: TGTGCCAGCAGCCCTTACGGTGCAGGGGGCCCAGACACTGAAGCTTTCTTT. As protein: CASSPYGAGGPDTEAFF.

This clone showed up just once. The chain links TRBV14 to TRBJ2-7, with D hard to call. Trimming took off 2 bases at V and 3 bases at J, with 5 bases between the two ends. Germline V gene sequence: CDR1 SGHDN, CDR2 FVKESK. The CDR3 is 12 residues long. CDR3 residues: CASSQPNYEQYF. In nucleotides, the CDR3 is TGTGCCAGCAGCCAACCCAACTACGAGCAGTACTTC.

The rearrangement links TRBV28 to TRBJ2-2; 10 positions match TRBD1. The CDR3 length is 17 residues. V dropped 6 bases and J dropped 3; count of bases not matched to a gene: 10. Germline V gene lookup returns CDR1 MDHEN and CDR2 SYDVKM. CDR3: CASSNRDRGEDTGELFF. CDR3 nucleotide sequence: TGTGCCAGCAGCAACCGGGACAGGGGTGAAGACACCGGGGAGCTGTTTTTT.

The CDR3 spells CASGSDGNADEKLFF. CDR3 bases: TGTGCCAGCGGCTCAGACGGGAATGCAGATGAAAAACTGTTTTTT. The V gene is TRBV5-6, the J gene TRBJ1-4, with D uncertain. Germline-derived CDR1 and CDR2 are SGHDT and YYEEEE. Trimming took off 7 bases at V and 6 bases at J, with 19 bases between the two ends. The CDR3 covers 15 residues.

This clone was detected a few times. One base away lies a much larger clone, so this may be a sequencing read error. This chain connects TRBV5-6 to TRBJ2-1, with 7 bases aligning to TRBD2. Trimming took 4 bases from V and 3 from J; bases not matched to a gene: 10. The CDR3 extends over 16 amino acids. CDR1 SGHDT and CDR2 YYEEEE come from the germline V gene. DNA of the CDR3: TGTGCCAGCAGCAGCGTCGGACTAGGGAACTACAATGAGCAGTTCTTC. Translation: CASSSVGLGNYNEQFF. Looking up the rest from reference TRBV5-6 and TRBJ2-1 gives the full variable domain: DAGVTQSPTHLIKTRGQQVTLRCSPKSGHDTVSWYQQALGQGPQFIFQYYEEEERQRGNFPDRFSGHQFPNYSSELNVNALLLGDSALYLCASSSVGLGNYNEQFFGPGTRLTVL.

V and J are TRBV10-3 and TRBJ2-7; 11 bases align to TRBD2. The CDR3 covers 16 residues. V was pared by 4 bases and J by 1 base, with 6 bases of the junction left unmatched. Looked up from germline, CDR1 is ENHRY and CDR2 is SYGVKD. DNA of the CDR3: TGTGCCATCAGTGTAGCTAGCGGGGGGTATTCCTACGAGCAGTACTTC. Amino acid sequence: CAISVASGGYSYEQYF.

The chain joins TRBV4-2 to TRBJ2-3, with TRBD2 identical over 7 bases. Germline lookup yields CDR1 LGHNA and CDR2 YNFKEQ. The CDR3 length is 17 residues. J gave up 3 bases and V 2 bases, and 11 bases lay outside the gene matches. CDR3 sequence: CASSQIIGGLGTDTQYF. The CDR3 DNA reads as TGTGCCAGCAGCCAAATAATCGGCGGACTAGGAACAGATACGCAGTATTTT.

This rearrangement joins TRBV4-3 to TRBJ2-1; D possibly uses TRBD1 or TRBD2 (5 bases each). Looked up from germline, CDR1 is LGHNA and CDR2 is YSLEER. CDR3 length: 14 residues. Trimming removed 4 bases from V and 9 bases from J, with 16 bases in between. The CDR3 DNA sequence: TGCGCCAGCAGCCCCCTACTCCGGGACCCTGAGCAGTTCTTC. As protein: CASSPLLRDPEQFF.

The CDR3 DNA reads as TGTGCCAGCAGGCACCAGGGGGTGAGAGAGGTCAATGAGCAGTTCTTC. Translated, it gives CASRHQGVREVNEQFF. The rearrangement links TRBV28 to TRBJ2-1; TRBD1 matches at 7 bases. After removal of 6 bases from V and 6 bases from J, the junction contained 14 bases not matched to a gene. Germline CDR1 reads MDHEN; CDR2 reads SYDVKM. This CDR3 is 16 amino acids long. The variable domain in full, completed from reference TRBV28 and TRBJ2-1, reads DVKVTQSSRYLVKRTGEKVFLECVQDMDHENMFWYRQDPGLGLRLIYFSYDVKMKEKGDIPEGYSVSREKKERFSLILESASTNQTSMYLCASRHQGVREVNEQFFGPGTRLTVL.

The chain has TRBV9 and TRBJ2-7; TRBD2 matches at 8 bases. This CDR3 is built from 14 residues. Germline V gene lookup returns CDR1 SGDLS and CDR2 YYNGEE. J lost 1 base, V lost 2 bases, and 2 bases had no gene match. The CDR3: CASSVRGGSYEQYF. The CDR3, as DNA: TGTGCCAGCAGCGTCCGGGGGGGTTCCTACGAGCAGTACTTC.

The chain combines TRBV19 with TRBJ1-1, with D tentatively TRBD1 (6 bases). Trimming removed 5 bases from V and 4 bases from J, with 20 bases in between. Germline V gene lookup returns CDR1 LNHDA and CDR2 SQIVND (reference sequence). There are 16 residues in the CDR3. The CDR3 DNA is TGTGCCAGTAGTCACACCACTTTTGGACAGCTCACTGAAGCTTTCTTT. Its protein product is CASSHTTFGQLTEAFF.

This chain links TRBV4-1 with TRBJ1-1; D call uncertain. V lost 4 bases and J 6 bases, leaving 15 bases between the germline ends. The CDR3 is made up of 14 amino acids. Germline CDR1 and CDR2: MGHRA and YSYEKL. The CDR3 region is CASSLLVGESEAFF. CDR3 nucleotide sequence: TGCGCCAGCAGCCTGTTAGTGGGTGAGTCTGAAGCTTTCTTT.

The genes are TRBV28 and TRBJ2-7; D remains unclear. Germline CDR1 reads MDHEN; CDR2 reads SYDVKM. Deletions cut 5 bases from V and 2 bases from J, with 22 bases between. This CDR3 region has 17 residues. Here the CDR3 reads CASSPLSRIRKTYEQYF. The CDR3 DNA follows: TGTGCCAGCAGTCCACTAAGTAGGATCAGGAAAACCTACGAGCAGTACTTC. The full variable domain, in which reference TRBV28 and TRBJ2-7 provide the parts outside the CDR3, is DVKVTQSSRYLVKRTGEKVFLECVQDMDHENMFWYRQDPGLGLRLIYFSYDVKMKEKGDIPEGYSVSREKKERFSLILESASTNQTSMYLCASSPLSRIRKTYEQYFGPGTRLTVT.

This chain connects TRBV4-1 to TRBJ1-6, with a possible D match to TRBD1 (6 bases). The V gene's germline CDR1 is MGHRA and CDR2 YSYEKL. The CDR3 runs 16 residues. Deletions cut 1 base from V and 4 bases from J, with 11 bases between. The CDR3 sequence is CASSQVARGYNSPLHF. The CDR3, as DNA: TGCGCCAGCAGCCAAGTCGCCAGGGGATATAATTCACCCCTCCACTTT.

The V gene is TRBV10-3, the J gene TRBJ2-7; 9 bases are shared with TRBD1. This CDR3 region has 15 residues. Unmatched junction bases numbered 11, after V lost 6 bases and J lost 5 bases. Per the germline V gene, CDR1 is ENHRY and CDR2 is SYGVKD. The DNA of the CDR3 is TGTGCCATCAGATCGGACAGGGGATATTTCCACGAGCAGTACTTC. This gives the protein CAIRSDRGYFHEQYF.

The genes are TRBV7-2 and TRBJ2-1; TRBD2 aligns across 10 bases. V dropped 1 base and J dropped 9; count of bases not matched to a gene: 6. The CDR3 loop spans 15 amino acids. From germline, CDR1 is SGHTA and CDR2 FQGNSA. The CDR3 nucleotides are TGTGCCAGCAGCTTAGGTAGGACTAGCGGTTTTGAGCAGTTCTTC. Residues: CASSLGRTSGFEQFF.

CDR3 residues: CASSDGGLANYGYTF. In DNA form, the CDR3 reads TGTGCCAGCAGCGACGGGGGTTTAGCTAACTATGGCTACACCTTC. This chain uses TRBV9 with TRBJ1-2; a weak D match, TRBD1 (5 bases). This CDR3 contains 15 residues. CDR1 and CDR2 from the germline V gene are SGDLS and YYNGEE. V dropped 3 bases and J dropped 0 bases, with 12 bases sitting between them.

This chain links TRBV19 with TRBJ1-2; D uncertain. Germline-derived CDR1 and CDR2 are LNHDA and SQIVND (reference sequence). CDR3 length: 14 amino acids. V was shortened by 3 bases and J by 0 bases, with 8 bases between the two germline ends. CDR3 protein: CASSMGTSNYGYTF. As DNA, the CDR3 is TGTGCCAGTAGTATGGGAACCTCTAACTATGGCTACACCTTC.

The sample holds a few counts of this clone. The V gene is TRBV4-3, the J gene TRBJ2-2, with 9 bases lining up with TRBD1. The trim removed 6 bases at V and 7 bases at J, leaving 6 bases unmatched. The CDR3 runs to 14 residues. Germline CDR1 is LGHNA and CDR2 is YSLEER. CDR3: CASSRDREVGELFF. Written as DNA, the CDR3 is TGCGCCAGCAGTCGGGACAGGGAGGTCGGGGAGCTGTTTTTT.

V is TRBV6-6 and J is TRBJ2-7; TRBD1 agrees at 9 bases. This CDR3 spans 14 amino acids. Germline loops: CDR1 MNHNY, CDR2 SVGAGI (reference sequence). The V and J ends lost 2 bases and 6 bases, in that order; junction bases with no gene match: 5. As DNA, the CDR3 is TGTGCCAGCAGTTACCGGGACAGGGACTTCGAGCAGTACTTC. The encoded protein is CASSYRDRDFEQYF.

The chain joins TRBV23-1 to TRBJ2-5, with 7 bases matching TRBD2. TRBV23-1 is recorded as an ORF, its role being uncertain. The CDR3 totals 16 residues. V dropped 8 bases and J dropped 2; count of bases not matched to a gene: 14. For the CDR3, the DNA is TGCGCCAGCGGGGGGATAAAGCGGGACGGACAAGAGACCCAGTACTTC. Residues: CASGGIKRDGQETQYF.

V is TRBV7-2 and J is TRBJ1-6; TRBD1 is a possible D gene (5 bases). Trimming took 2 bases from V and 7 from J, leaving 12 bases between them. The CDR3 is made up of 15 amino acids. Germline CDR1 SGHTA, CDR2 FQGNSA. CDR3: CASSLMMGLNSPLHF. CDR3 nucleotide sequence: TGTGCCAGCAGCTTAATGATGGGACTCAATTCACCCCTCCACTTT.

The chain joins TRBV5-1 to TRBJ2-5; 8 positions agree with TRBD1. The CDR3 runs 17 residues. The ends lost 3 bases at V and 2 bases at J; junction bases unmatched: 12. Germline CDR1 SGHRS, CDR2 YFSETQ. CDR3 in amino acids: CASSWTPQGVEQETQYF. In DNA, the CDR3 is TGCGCCAGCAGCTGGACTCCACAGGGGGTGGAACAAGAGACCCAGTACTTC.

V gene TRBV5-1 combines with J gene TRBJ2-3; unclear D gene. The germline V gene has CDR1 SGHRS and CDR2 YFSETQ. Trimming shortened V by 2 bases and J by 0 bases, and 1 base separated the two germline ends. CDR3 size: 12 residues. CDR3 nucleotide sequence: TGCGCCAGCAGCTTAAGCACAGATACGCAGTATTTT. Translated, it gives CASSLSTDTQYF.

V gene TRBV18 combines with J gene TRBJ1-5, with 10 bases lining up with TRBD1. This CDR3 has 15 residues. The V gene's germline CDR1 is KGHSH and CDR2 LQKENI. The V and J ends lost 2 bases and 5 bases, in that order; junction bases with no gene match: 3. The CDR3 reads CASSPSDRGHQPQHF. The CDR3 DNA reads as TGTGCCAGCTCACCATCCGACAGGGGGCATCAGCCCCAGCATTTT.

The genes are TRBV2 and TRBJ1-5; a possible D gene is TRBD1 (6 bases). The CDR3 is 14 residues long. The germline V and J ends were trimmed by 3 bases and 6 bases, with 12 bases remaining between them. CDR1 is SNHLY, CDR2 FYNNEI, per germline. CDR3 protein: CASSEGGLVQPQHF. For the CDR3, the DNA is TGTGCCAGCAGTGAGGGGGGGCTGGTTCAGCCCCAGCATTTT.

Concerning this clone itself: An end of the junction does not agree with germline; a read error may underlie this. The chain combines TRBV7-2 with TRBJ2-1; TRBD2 matches 11 bases. The CDR3 totals 12 residues. In germline, CDR1 is SGHTA, CDR2 FQGNSA. CDR3 protein: CQQPPRLAGPLF. The CDR3 DNA reads TGCCAGCAGCCCCCTAGACTAGCGGGACCCCTCTTC.

The chain links TRBV27 to TRBJ1-1; D call uncertain. With 2 bases removed from V and 4 bases from J, the gap between germline ends came to 20 bases. The CDR3 contains 17 residues. From germline, CDR1 is MNHEY and CDR2 SMNVEV (reference sequence). The chain's CDR3 is CASSLSLGPIWGTEAFF. For the CDR3, the DNA is TGTGCCAGCAGTTTAAGTTTGGGTCCGATTTGGGGCACTGAAGCTTTCTTT.